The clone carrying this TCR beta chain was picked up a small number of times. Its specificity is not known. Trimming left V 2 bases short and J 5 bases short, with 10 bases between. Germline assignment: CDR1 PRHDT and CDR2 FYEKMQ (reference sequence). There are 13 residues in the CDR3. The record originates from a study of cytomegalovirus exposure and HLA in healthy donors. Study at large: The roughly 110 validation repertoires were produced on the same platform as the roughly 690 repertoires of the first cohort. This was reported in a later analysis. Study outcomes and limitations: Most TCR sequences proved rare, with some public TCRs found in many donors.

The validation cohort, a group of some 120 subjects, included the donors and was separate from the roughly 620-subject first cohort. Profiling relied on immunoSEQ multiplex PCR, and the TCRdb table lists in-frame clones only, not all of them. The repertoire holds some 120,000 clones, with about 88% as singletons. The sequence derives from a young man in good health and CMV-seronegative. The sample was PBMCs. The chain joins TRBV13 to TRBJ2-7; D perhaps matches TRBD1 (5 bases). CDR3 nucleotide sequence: TGTGCCAGCAGCTTATCTGGGGCACACGAGCAGTACTTC. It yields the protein CASSLSGAHEQYF.